Presented here are 4 T cell receptor beta chains from one specimen sequenced in a study of cytomegalovirus exposure and HLA in healthy donors. A multiplex PCR was run with 60 Vbeta primers and 13 Jbeta primers. Sequencing used immunoSEQ multiplex PCR; TCRdb keeps in-frame clones, though not all of them. The sample consists of 120,000 or so clones, around 80% of them appearing once. The sample consisted of PBMCs. The source is a female donor in good health and CMV-seropositive.

This clone was counted between two and nine times. The CDR3 sequence: CASSPQQGLGYTF. The CDR3 DNA sequence: TGTGCCAGCAGCCCACAACAGGGATTGGGCTACACCTTC. The chain employs TRBV7-3 and TRBJ1-2; D is perhaps TRBD1 (6 bases). Trimming cost V 5 bases and J 8 bases, with 15 bases left between them. The CDR3 covers 13 residues. In germline, CDR1 is SGHTA, CDR2 FQGTGA.

J is TRBJ2-5 and V is TRBV5-1; 10 nucleotides agree with TRBD2. The CDR3 spans 15 residues. Germline V CDR1 and CDR2: SGHRS, YFSETQ. The V gene end was trimmed by 0 bases and the J gene end by 5 bases; junction bases not matched to a gene: 4. The CDR3 loop is CASSLVLAGPETQYF. Here the CDR3 DNA reads TGCGCCAGCAGCTTGGTACTAGCGGGGCCGGAGACCCAGTACTTC.

This sequence joins TRBV7-2 and TRBJ1-4; a possible D gene is TRBD1 (6 bases). The CDR3 runs 16 residues. Between the trimmed V and J ends, which lost 5 bases and 5 bases, there was a span of 18 bases. The germline V gene encodes CDR1 SGHTA and CDR2 FQGNSA. CDR3 sequence: CASSHPPGQLNEKLFF. The DNA of the CDR3 is TGTGCCAGCAGCCACCCCCCAGGACAGTTGAATGAAAAACTGTTTTTT.

The table lists this clone with a few counts. The V gene is TRBV5-1, the J gene TRBJ1-1; D call uncertain. This CDR3 region has 13 residues. V lost 0 bases and J 7 bases, leaving 10 bases between the germline ends. Germline CDR1 is SGHRS and CDR2 is YFSETQ. CDR3 sequence reads: CASSLGTGGEAFF. DNA for the CDR3: TGCGCCAGCAGCTTGGGGACTGGAGGTGAAGCTTTCTTT.